A single sample is the source of the 5 T cell receptor beta chains below, sequenced in a study of blood T cell repertoires in COVID-19. Some clones are missing from TCRdb's copy, which holds only in-frame ones; the method was immunoSEQ multiplex PCR. The table lists about 130,000 clones, over 85% of them singletons. Source material: peripheral blood. These TCRs come from a man aged 60-69 years with COVID-19, enrolled during active disease.

This sequence joins TRBV2 and TRBJ2-7, with 7 bases that match TRBD2. The length of the CDR3 is 15 residues. The V segment lost 5 bases and the J segment 4 bases; nucleotides outside the gene matches: 11. Germline values: CDR1 SNHLY, CDR2 FYNNEI. CDR3 in amino acids: CASSTRDGRAYEQYF. The CDR3 DNA reads TGTGCCAGCAGTACCAGGGATGGGAGGGCGTACGAGCAGTACTTC.

The chain couples TRBV30 to TRBJ1-3; 7 bases map to TRBD1. The CDR3 has 15 residues. The V gene's germline CDR1 is GTSNPN and CDR2 SVGIG (reference sequence). V lost 4 bases and J lost 4; bases outside the gene matches: 10. The CDR3 loop is CAWNPGQAPGNTIYF. The CDR3 DNA sequence: TGTGCCTGGAACCCCGGACAGGCTCCGGGAAACACCATATATTTT.

The rearrangement joins TRBV5-1 to TRBJ1-1; 12 bases map to TRBD1. Germline assignment: CDR1 SGHRS and CDR2 YFSETQ. CDR3 length: 15 residues. V lost 0 bases to trimming and J lost 11 bases; unmatched junction nucleotides: 8. CDR3 DNA: TGCGCCAGCAGCTTGGATCCGGGACAGGGGGCAATTGCTTTCTTT. It is translated as CASSLDPGQGAIAFF.

In this sample, this clone turned up a few times. The chain couples TRBV11-1 to TRBJ2-7; TRBD1 aligns across 10 bases. Losses at the gene ends were 5 bases for V and 3 bases for J; bases not matched to a gene: 7. Germline V gene data show CDR1 as SGHAT and CDR2 as FQDESV (reference sequence). The CDR3 covers 15 residues. For the CDR3, the DNA is TGTGCCAGCAGCCTATGGGGACAGGGGCACTACGAGCAGTACTTC. As protein: CASSLWGQGHYEQYF.

The chain links TRBV30 to TRBJ2-7; D perhaps matches TRBD2 (6 bases). The CDR3 is 18 residues long. The germline V and J ends were trimmed by 0 bases and 0 bases, with 21 bases remaining between them. In germline, CDR1 is GTSNPN, CDR2 SVGIG (reference sequence). The CDR3 spells CAWSVSLRLAPDSYEQYF. The CDR3 bases are TGTGCCTGGAGTGTATCCCTCCGGCTAGCGCCTGACTCCTACGAGCAGTACTTC.